Listed below are T cell receptor beta chains from one sample, sequenced in a study of CD8 T cells in ankylosing spondylitis. Via MiXCR, TCRdb re-called the 5' RACE reads, giving one row per CDR3 protein. The sample holds a few hundred thousand distinct CDR3 sequences; 15% to 20% are singletons and the top ten take 25% to 40%. Sequencing was done on a sample of blood, either unsorted or a sorted T cell fraction (not recorded which). The source of these receptors is a male donor with ankylosing spondylitis or in good health (not recorded which). The CDR3 runs from the conserved cysteine through the conserved F or W.

V	J	CDR3
TRBV20-1	TRBJ2-2	CSARGGYHTGELFF
TRBV29-1	TRBJ2-7	CSVDSGAAYEQYF
TRBV3-1	TRBJ2-5	CASSHPRTGGRETQYF
TRBV7-6	TRBJ1-2	CASSLTRVDGYTF
TRBV27	TRBJ1-1	CASSTRGTEAFF
TRBV5-5	TRBJ1-1	CASSSPGHANTEAFF
TRBV11-2	TRBJ2-7	CASSLGHSYEQYF
TRBV7-8	TRBJ2-3	CASSYSGLADQVGTDTQYF
TRBV7-2	TRBJ2-5	CASSSRDRSQETQYF
TRBV5-1	TRBJ2-7	CASSLAEGRVDEQYF
TRBV10-2	TRBJ2-1	CASSKREGPARFFDYNEQFF
TRBV29-1	TRBJ2-1	CSVEDIQGRRLATGNEQFF
TRBV6-5	TRBJ2-1	CASSFQTPTIRNEQFF
TRBV20-1	TRBJ1-3	CSARMWQLTSGNTIYF
TRBV11-2	TRBJ2-1	CASSPWTETEMDEQFF
TRBV5-1	TRBJ2-5	CASSLVPSGTRQETQYF
TRBV20-1	TRBJ2-7	CSATYEQYF
TRBV12-3/TRBV12-4	TRBJ1-5	CASRSSQGLGNQPQHF
TRBV4-1	TRBJ1-2	CASSHTGGDGYTF
TRBV4-1	TRBJ2-1	CASSQVSSGTEQFF
TRBV20-1	TRBJ2-3	CSARDLYQTGADTQYF
TRBV20-1	TRBJ2-7	CSADGTPAYEQYF
TRBV6-4	TRBJ2-1	CASSEGQGHDEQFF
TRBV12-3/TRBV12-4	TRBJ2-7	CASSPWTSGDEQYF
TRBV28	TRBJ2-1	CASRSGASGTEYEQFF
TRBV7-9	TRBJ2-2	CASSLGDSANTGELFF
TRBV6-1	TRBJ2-3	CASSAEWSDTQYF
TRBV12-3/TRBV12-4	TRBJ2-3	CASSFPGDTDTQYF